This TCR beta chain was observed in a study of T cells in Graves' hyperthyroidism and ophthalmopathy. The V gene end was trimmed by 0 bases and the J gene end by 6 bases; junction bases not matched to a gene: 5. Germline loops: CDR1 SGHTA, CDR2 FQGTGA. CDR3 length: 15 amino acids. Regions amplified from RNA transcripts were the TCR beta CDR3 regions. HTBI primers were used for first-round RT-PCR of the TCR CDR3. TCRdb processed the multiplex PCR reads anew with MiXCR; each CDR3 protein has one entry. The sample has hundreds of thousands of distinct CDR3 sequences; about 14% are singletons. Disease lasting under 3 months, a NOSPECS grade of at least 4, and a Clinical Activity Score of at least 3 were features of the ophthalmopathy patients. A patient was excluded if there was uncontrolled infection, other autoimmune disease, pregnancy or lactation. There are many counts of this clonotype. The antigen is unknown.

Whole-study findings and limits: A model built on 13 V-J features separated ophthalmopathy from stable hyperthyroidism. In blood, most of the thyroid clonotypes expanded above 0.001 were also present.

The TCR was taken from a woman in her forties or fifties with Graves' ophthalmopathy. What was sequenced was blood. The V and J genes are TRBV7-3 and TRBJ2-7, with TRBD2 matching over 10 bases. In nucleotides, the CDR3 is TGTGCCAGCAGCTTAACTGCTAGCGGGAGTCGCGAGCAGTACTTC. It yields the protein CASSLTASGSREQYF.